The 24 T cell receptor beta chains presented below share a single source sample, sequenced in a study of neurological immune-mediated disorders. MiXCR was run by TCRdb on the 5' RACE reads, yielding one entry per CDR3 protein. The repertoire has some 60,000 distinct CDR3 sequences, about 2.5% of them found once; the top ten carry 3%. The sample taken for sequencing was PBMCs. All receptors come from a man aged 50 to 59 with multiple sclerosis.

A note on this clonotype: A much larger clone is a single base away; this may be a read error. V and J are TRBV10-3 and TRBJ2-5; the D gene could be TRBD1 or TRBD2 (7 bases each). The germline V gene has CDR1 ENHRY and CDR2 SYGVKD. The CDR3 covers 12 residues. CDR3 DNA: TGTGACACAACAGGGGAGGGAGAGACCCAGTACTTC. Protein sequence: CDTTGEGETQYF.

This clonotype was observed many times. The chain has TRBV7-2 and TRBJ1-1, with a tentative D call TRBD1 (6 bases). Per germline, CDR1 SGHTA and CDR2 FQGNSA. Trimming removed 5 bases from V and 1 base from J, with 8 bases in between. CDR3 size: 13 residues. In DNA, the CDR3 is TGTGCCAGCAGCGGACAGAGGAACACTGAAGCTTTCTTT. Protein: CASSGQRNTEAFF.

This clonotype was observed many times. The J gene is TRBJ1-5, the V gene TRBV7-6, with 8 bases aligning to TRBD1. CDR3 length equals 13 residues. The V and J ends lost 5 bases and 7 bases, in that order; junction bases with no gene match: 4. The germline gives CDR1 SGHVS, CDR2 FNYEAQ. The CDR3 nucleotides are TGTGCCAGCAGCCGCGACAGGGGACAGCCCCAGCATTTT. It specifies CASSRDRGQPQHF.

This clonotype was detected ten times or more. V and J are TRBV19 and TRBJ1-1; D is possibly TRBD1 (5 bases). Germline assignment: CDR1 LNHDA and CDR2 SQIVND (reference sequence). CDR3 length: 12 amino acids. The germline V and J ends were trimmed by 6 bases and 5 bases, with 10 bases remaining between them. The CDR3, as DNA: TGTGCCAGTAGCCAGGGTAGGACTGAAGCTTTCTTT. It encodes CASSQGRTEAFF. Full variable domain (remainder filled in from reference TRBV19 and TRBJ1-1): DGGITQSPKYLFRKEGQNVTLSCEQNLNHDAMYWYRQDPGQGLRLIYYSQIVNDFQKGDIAEGYSVSREKKESFPLTVTSAQKNPTAFYLCASSQGRTEAFFGQGTRLTVV.

This clonotype was seen repeatedly, ten times or more. This chain links TRBV3-1 with TRBJ1-5; 9 bases align to TRBD1. The junction had 4 bases not matched to a gene; V was cut back by 1 base and J by 6 bases. Germline V gene sequence: CDR1 LGHDT, CDR2 YNNKEL (reference sequence). The CDR3 has 15 amino acids. The chain's CDR3 is CASSQGQGGGQPQHF. In DNA, the CDR3 is TGTGCCAGCAGCCAAGGACAGGGGGGAGGTCAGCCCCAGCATTTT.

This clonotype was seen a handful of times. This chain uses TRBV18 with TRBJ2-7, with a weak D call TRBD2 (6 bases). The CDR3 extends over 14 amino acids. V shed 3 bases and J shed 5 bases, with 14 bases lying between them. Germline CDR1 reads KGHSH; CDR2 reads LQKENI. The DNA for the CDR3 is TGTGCCAGCTCACCCAGCGGGCGTTTCCACGAGCAGTACTTC. Its protein product is CASSPSGRFHEQYF.

There are many counts of this clonotype. The V call is TRBV20-1, the J call TRBJ2-5, with D possibly matching TRBD1 (6 bases). This CDR3 has 11 amino acids. Trimming removed 5 bases from V and 5 bases from J, with 9 bases in between. CDR1 is DFQATT, CDR2 SNEGSKA, per germline (reference sequence). The CDR3 region has the DNA TGCAGTGCTGGAAGGGGGGAGACCCAGTACTTC. Residues: CSAGRGETQYF.

This clonotype was seen at least ten times. The chain links TRBV3-1 to TRBJ2-7; 8 bases fit TRBD1. The CDR3 extends over 16 amino acids. V shed 1 base, J shed 4 bases, and the junction held 9 bases outside the gene matches. Germline loops: CDR1 LGHDT, CDR2 YNNKEL (reference sequence). The CDR3 DNA follows: TGTGCCAGCAGCCAAGTTTCTCGGACAGGGTTGTACGAGCAGTACTTC. Translating it yields CASSQVSRTGLYEQYF.

This clonotype was seen at least ten times. The CDR3: CSARGVGYRDTEAFF. DNA for the CDR3: TGCAGTGCTAGGGGGGTTGGGTATAGGGACACTGAAGCTTTCTTT. The rearrangement links TRBV20-1 to TRBJ1-1; maybe TRBD1 (5 bases). Germline V CDR1 and CDR2: DFQATT, SNEGSKA (reference sequence). The CDR3 has 15 residues. Deletions cut 3 bases from V and 3 bases from J, with 17 bases between.

This clonotype has ten or more counts. V gene TRBV12-3 or TRBV12-4 combines with J gene TRBJ1-2; D call uncertain. CDR3 length: 14 amino acids. Trimming left V 1 base short and J 3 bases short, with 9 bases between. The DNA for the CDR3 is TGTGCCAGCAGTTTAGTGCCGGGAGACTATGGCTACACCTTC. Translated: CASSLVPGDYGYTF.

This clonotype was counted many times. The J gene is TRBJ2-5, the V gene TRBV15; TRBD1 agrees at 7 bases. The CDR3 spans 17 residues. Unmatched junction bases numbered 7, after V lost 0 bases and J lost 0 bases. Germline V CDR1 and CDR2: LNHNV, YYDKDF (reference sequence). CDR3 loop: CATSREGQKMYQETQYF. Here the CDR3 DNA reads TGTGCCACCAGCAGAGAGGGACAGAAGATGTACCAAGAGACCCAGTACTTC.

This clonotype was picked up many times. V gene TRBV5-1 combines with J gene TRBJ2-3; 7 bases line up with TRBD2. Unmatched junction bases numbered 10, after V lost 4 bases and J lost 2 bases. The length of the CDR3 is 16 residues. The germline gives CDR1 SGHRS, CDR2 YFSETQ. The CDR3 DNA is TGCGCCAGCAGCATCTTCGGCGGGGGTACCACAGATACGCAGTATTTT. Amino acid sequence: CASSIFGGGTTDTQYF.

Many counts were recorded for this clonotype. V and J are TRBV5-1 and TRBJ1-1; D remains unclear. Trimming took 4 bases from V and 4 from J, leaving 14 bases between them. This CDR3 is 14 amino acids long. CDR1 is SGHRS, CDR2 YFSETQ, per germline. CDR3 amino acids: CASSPDGVPTEAFF. The CDR3 nucleotides read TGCGCCAGCAGCCCGGACGGGGTTCCCACTGAAGCTTTCTTT.

This chain joins TRBV4-2 and TRBJ2-5, with 10 nucleotides matching TRBD2. V was clipped by 0 bases and J by 6 bases; unmatched bases: 7. Germline lookup yields CDR1 LGHNA and CDR2 YNFKEQ. There are 16 residues in the CDR3. CDR3 protein: CASSQEGVAGGQTQYF. The CDR3 bases are TGTGCCAGCAGCCAAGAAGGAGTAGCGGGGGGTCAGACCCAGTACTTC.

This clonotype showed up many times. The chain employs TRBV5-1 and TRBJ2-3; D tentatively reads TRBD1 or TRBD2 (5 bases each). CDR1 and CDR2 (germline): SGHRS, YFSETQ. V dropped 6 bases and J dropped 3 bases, with 17 bases sitting between them. The CDR3 is made up of 15 amino acids. The CDR3, as DNA: TGCGCCAGCATGCTGGGGGAATCAAAAACAGATACGCAGTATTTT. Protein product: CASMLGESKTDTQYF.

This clonotype came up many times. The genes are TRBV5-1 and TRBJ1-1; 12 nucleotides line up with TRBD1. The CDR3 contains 19 residues. V lost 0 bases to trimming and J lost 3 bases; unmatched junction nucleotides: 12. Germline CDR1 reads SGHRS; CDR2 reads YFSETQ. The CDR3 sequence is CASSLDSGTGGPRDTEAFF. CDR3 nucleotide sequence: TGCGCCAGCAGCTTGGACTCCGGGACAGGGGGCCCTAGGGACACTGAAGCTTTCTTT. The complete variable domain, with remaining parts taken from reference TRBV5-1 and TRBJ1-1, reads KAGVTQTPRYLIKTRGQQVTLSCSPISGHRSVSWYQQTPGQGLQFLFEYFSETQRNKGNFPGRFSGRQFSNSRSEMNVSTLELGDSALYLCASSLDSGTGGPRDTEAFFGQGTRLTVV.

This clonotype was picked up many times. V gene TRBV18 combines with J gene TRBJ2-7; D may correspond to TRBD1 or TRBD2 (5 bases each). Germline CDR1 KGHSH, CDR2 LQKENI. The V end was cut by 8 bases, the J end by 3 bases, with 8 bases between. The CDR3 has 11 amino acids. The CDR3 region is CASGDVYEQYF. CDR3 nucleotide sequence: TGTGCCAGCGGGGACGTCTACGAGCAGTACTTC.

This clonotype was recorded at least ten times. The V call is TRBV5-1, the J call TRBJ2-1; 9 bases align to TRBD2. The CDR3 has 16 amino acids. Germline V gene sequence: CDR1 SGHRS, CDR2 YFSETQ. J was trimmed by 10 bases and V by 4 bases; bases with no gene match: 15. CDR3 DNA sequence: TGCGCCAGCAGCCCCGAGGTCGGGACTAGCATTCGCGAGCAGTTCTTC. It specifies CASSPEVGTSIREQFF.

This clonotype was found many times. This chain joins TRBV5-1 and TRBJ2-2; D unclear. CDR1 and CDR2 (germline): SGHRS, YFSETQ. Trimming took 4 bases from V and 3 from J, leaving 10 bases between them. The CDR3 runs to 14 residues. CDR3 coding DNA: TGCGCCAGCAGCGATGTGGTGGACACCGGGGAGCTGTTTTTT. It codes for CASSDVVDTGELFF.

This clonotype was seen at least ten times. This rearrangement joins TRBV12-3 or TRBV12-4 to TRBJ1-1; 7 bases map to TRBD1. Trimming at V came to 6 bases and at J to 3 bases, leaving 10 bases not matched to a gene. The CDR3 is made up of 15 amino acids. This CDR3 is CASSIYRGGDTEAFF. CDR3 sequence (DNA): TGTGCCAGCAGCATCTACAGGGGAGGAGACACTGAAGCTTTCTTT.

This clonotype is labeled as medium-sized (0.01 to 0.1%). At one of its ends the junction is not consistent with the germline gene, which may arise from a read error. V usage is TRBV15 and J usage is TRBJ2-5; unclear D gene. CDR1 is LNHNV and CDR2 is YYDKDF in the germline V gene (reference sequence). The CDR3 sequence is 12 residues long. CDR3 sequence reads: CATSRDQVTQYF. Written as DNA, the CDR3 is TGTGCCACCAGCAGAGATCAAGTGACCCAGTACTTC.

This chain connects TRBV20-1 to TRBJ1-1; maybe TRBD1 (5 bases). CDR3 length: 16 residues. V was trimmed by 0 bases and J by 3 bases, leaving 17 bases between them. Germline V CDR1 and CDR2: DFQATT, SNEGSKA (reference sequence). This CDR3 is CSARERLWGMHTEAFF. As DNA, the CDR3 is TGCAGTGCTAGAGAGCGACTGTGGGGCATGCACACTGAAGCTTTCTTT.

This clonotype was recorded at least ten times. The chain carries TRBV5-1 and TRBJ2-1; unclear D gene. This CDR3 contains 16 residues. Looked up from germline, CDR1 is SGHRS and CDR2 is YFSETQ. Between the trimmed V and J ends, which lost 0 bases and 8 bases, there was a span of 18 bases. The CDR3, as DNA: TGCGCCAGCAGCTTGGCCGGTAACTCCTTGGCCGATGAGCAGTTCTTC. Protein sequence: CASSLAGNSLADEQFF.

In this sample, this clonotype turned up many times. V and J are TRBV20-1 and TRBJ2-5, with D perhaps being TRBD1 or TRBD2 (5 bases each). This CDR3 has 14 residues. Germline CDR1 DFQATT, CDR2 SNEGSKA (reference sequence). V lost 6 bases to trimming and J lost 5 bases, with 19 bases between them. CDR3 nucleotides: TGCAGTGCCCCGCCGTTGGGGGTGGGGGAGACCCAGTACTTC. Residues: CSAPPLGVGETQYF.